This T cell receptor (beta chain) was identified during a study of shared clonotypes between healthy human individuals. Only in-frame clones appear in the TCRdb table, and some are missing; sequencing was by immunoSEQ multiplex PCR. The sample comprises about 800,000 clones, about 96% of which are singletons, and less than 0.25% rests with the top ten. Points on this clone: The identical CDR3 is also encoded by other nucleotide sequences in the sample.

CDR1 SGDLS and CDR2 YYNGEE come from the germline V gene. V was shortened by 2 bases and J by 2 bases, with 7 bases between the two germline ends. The CDR3 extends over 14 amino acids. Naive CD8 cells, CD45RO-negative and positively selected for CCR7, excluded terminally differentiated effector memory CD45RA+ cells. This receptor was taken from a young man in good health. The sequencing input was naive CD8+ T cells sorted from blood. The chain recombines TRBV9 with TRBJ2-2; D is perhaps TRBD2 (6 bases). CDR3 region: CASSVGGNTGELFF. CDR3 nucleotide sequence: TGTGCCAGCAGCGTGGGGGGAAACACCGGGGAGCTGTTTTTT.